Detailed here is one T cell receptor beta chain. CD8+ and CD4+ blood T cells underwent TCR beta sequencing. The multiple sclerosis controls, all treatment-naive patients, had relapsing-remitting disease that was stable or active. Bulk CD8+ and CD4+ cells came from magnetic negative isolation; CD8+ TEMRA by FACS. Germline CDR1 and CDR2: SGHRS and YFSETQ. The CDR3 is 16 residues long. V was pared by 4 bases and J by 2 bases, with 7 bases of the junction left unmatched. This sample was included in a study of CD8 T cells in Susac syndrome. Reverse transcription of about 0.5 to 1 ug RNA used random hexamers. Amplification of TCR beta CDR3 used immunoSEQ multiplex PCR across 54 Vbeta and 13 Jbeta. TCRdb processed the immunoSEQ multiplex PCR reads anew with MiXCR; each CDR3 protein has one entry. The table has about 430,000 distinct CDR3 sequences, more than 80% seen once; the top ten hold about 0.12%.

Sequencing was carried out using CD8+ T cells from PBMCs. The chain combines TRBV5-1 with TRBJ1-2; 11 bases agree with TRBD1. The sequence came from a human donor with multiple sclerosis. DNA for the CDR3: TGCGCCAGCAGCCCTCTAGGGACAGGGGGAAACTATGGCTACACCTTC. Translating gives CASSPLGTGGNYGYTF.